Listed below are T cell receptor beta chains from one sample, sequenced in a study of post-analysis software for immune sequencing data. TCRdb independently ran MiXCR on the PCR reads; one entry per CDR3 protein. The profile shows 820,000 or so distinct CDR3 sequences, approximately 53% of them singletons. The sample was blood. These receptors originate from a girl aged 5 to 17 with multiple sclerosis. CDR3s include the opening cysteine and the closing phenylalanine or tryptophan. The D gene is left open where the match is weak. Size is omitted from some rows. Given values are once, few, many or a class for expanded clones.

j_gene: TRBJ2-1; v_gene: TRBV11-2; len: 13; d_gene: TRBD2; abundance: NA; CDR3nt: TGTGCCAGCAGCACTTCGGGGGGAAGTGAGCAGTTCTTC; CDR3aa: CASSTSGGSEQFF
j_gene: TRBJ1-2; v_gene: TRBV29-1; len: 13; d_gene: NA; abundance: NA; CDR3nt: TGCAGCGTCCGACCAGACACCCTTTATGGCTACACCTTC; CDR3aa: CSVRPDTLYGYTF
j_gene: TRBJ2-3; v_gene: TRBV12-3/TRBV12-4; len: 16; d_gene: TRBD2; abundance: few; CDR3nt: TGTGCCAGCAGTTTACGTGCGGGGGGGCCCACAGATACGCAGTATTTT; CDR3aa: CASSLRAGGPTDTQYF
j_gene: TRBJ2-7; v_gene: TRBV12-3/TRBV12-4; len: 13; d_gene: NA; abundance: few; CDR3nt: TGTGCCAGCAGTTTAGTGACACCCTACGAGCAGTACTTC; CDR3aa: CASSLVTPYEQYF
j_gene: TRBJ2-5; v_gene: TRBV7-8; len: 12; d_gene: NA; abundance: NA; CDR3nt: TGTGCCAGCAGCCGGATAGAGGAGACCCAGTACTTC; CDR3aa: CASSRIEETQYF
j_gene: TRBJ2-1; v_gene: TRBV5-1; len: 13; d_gene: NA; abundance: NA; CDR3nt: TGCGCCAGCAGCCTGAATCGACAGGAGGAGCAGTTCTTC; CDR3aa: CASSLNRQEEQFF
j_gene: TRBJ1-5; v_gene: TRBV12-3/TRBV12-4; len: 16; d_gene: NA; abundance: once; CDR3nt: TGTGCCAGCAGTTTCCTGGGGCAGGGTAGCAATCAGCCCCAGCATTTT; CDR3aa: CASSFLGQGSNQPQHF
j_gene: TRBJ2-7; v_gene: TRBV6-6; len: 15; d_gene: TRBD1; abundance: NA; CDR3nt: TGTGCCAGCAGTTACCCGACAGGGGGCATGTACGAGCAGTACTTC; CDR3aa: CASSYPTGGMYEQYF
j_gene: TRBJ1-1; v_gene: TRBV11-3; len: 14; d_gene: NA; abundance: NA; CDR3nt: TGTGCCAGCAGCCCTACAGGGACTAACACTGAAGCTTTCTTT; CDR3aa: CASSPTGTNTEAFF
j_gene: TRBJ2-5; v_gene: TRBV20-1; len: 16; d_gene: TRBD1; abundance: few; CDR3nt: TGCAGTGCTAGTATGGGGACAGTGCGATCCGAAGAGACCCAGTACTTC; CDR3aa: CSASMGTVRSEETQYF
j_gene: TRBJ1-4; v_gene: TRBV12-3/TRBV12-4; len: 17; d_gene: TRBD1; abundance: NA; CDR3nt: TGTGCCAGCAGTCCCGGGACAGCTACATCAGCTAATGAAAAACGGTTTTTT; CDR3aa: CASSPGTATSANEKRFF
j_gene: TRBJ1-1; v_gene: TRBV6-5; len: 16; d_gene: NA; abundance: NA; CDR3nt: TGTGCCAGCAGTTCACTACAGGGCTCTCGGGGCACTGAAGCTTTCTTT; CDR3aa: CASSSLQGSRGTEAFF
j_gene: TRBJ1-2; v_gene: TRBV7-9; len: 16; d_gene: NA; abundance: few; CDR3nt: TGTGCCAGCAGCTTAGCGTTTCCGGCCTCTAACTATGGCTACACCTTC; CDR3aa: CASSLAFPASNYGYTF
j_gene: TRBJ1-2; v_gene: TRBV12-5; len: 15; d_gene: TRBD1; abundance: NA; CDR3nt: TGTGCTAGTGGTCCAAGACAGGGGGCGAGTTGGGGCTACACCTTC; CDR3aa: CASGPRQGASWGYTF
j_gene: TRBJ2-3; v_gene: TRBV7-2; len: 15; d_gene: TRBD1; abundance: few; CDR3nt: TGTGCCAGCAGCTTGGGGACAGGGGGCTACGATACGCAGTATTTT; CDR3aa: CASSLGTGGYDTQYF
j_gene: TRBJ1-6; v_gene: TRBV20-1; len: 17; d_gene: NA; abundance: NA; CDR3nt: TGCAGTGCTAGAGCCATCCCCGGGAGCTCCTATAATTCACCCCTCCACTTT; CDR3aa: CSARAIPGSSYNSPLHF
j_gene: TRBJ2-1; v_gene: TRBV5-1; len: 14; d_gene: TRBD1; abundance: NA; CDR3nt: TGCGCCAGCAGTCCCGGGACAGCGACTAATGAGCAGTTCTTC; CDR3aa: CASSPGTATNEQFF
j_gene: TRBJ2-7; v_gene: TRBV10-2; len: 16; d_gene: TRBD2; abundance: NA; CDR3nt: TGCGCCAGCGCCCGGACTAGCGGGAGCACACTGTACGAGCAGTACTTC; CDR3aa: CASARTSGSTLYEQYF
j_gene: TRBJ1-5; v_gene: TRBV20-1; len: 14; d_gene: NA; abundance: NA; CDR3nt: TGCAGTGCTAGAGATCCTTTTGGAAATCAGCCCCAGCATTTT; CDR3aa: CSARDPFGNQPQHF
j_gene: TRBJ2-5; v_gene: TRBV29-1; len: 13; d_gene: NA; abundance: NA; CDR3nt: TGCAGCGTTGCGCCTAGACACCAAGAGACCCAGTACTTC; CDR3aa: CSVAPRHQETQYF
j_gene: TRBJ1-5; v_gene: TRBV6-1; len: 17; d_gene: NA; abundance: NA; CDR3nt: TGTGCCAGCAGCGTAGGACAGTTCGTTCGGTACAATCAGCCCCAGCATTTT; CDR3aa: CASSVGQFVRYNQPQHF
j_gene: TRBJ1-2; v_gene: TRBV20-1; len: 12; d_gene: NA; abundance: NA; CDR3nt: TGCAGTGCTAGGAGGCAGCCCTATGGCTACACCTTC; CDR3aa: CSARRQPYGYTF
j_gene: TRBJ1-5; v_gene: TRBV3-1; len: 16; d_gene: NA; abundance: NA; CDR3nt: TGTGCCAGCAGCCAAGATTCAGGGGCGGGCAATCAGCCCCAGCATTTT; CDR3aa: CASSQDSGAGNQPQHF
j_gene: TRBJ2-7; v_gene: TRBV7-2; len: 15; d_gene: NA; abundance: few; CDR3nt: TGTGCCAGCAGCTTAGGCCGACAGTCAACCTACGAGCAGTACTTC; CDR3aa: CASSLGRQSTYEQYF
j_gene: TRBJ1-5; v_gene: TRBV20-1; len: 14; d_gene: NA; abundance: NA; CDR3nt: TGCAGTGCTAGAACGGGGGCAGGCAATCAGCCCCAGCATTTT; CDR3aa: CSARTGAGNQPQHF
j_gene: TRBJ2-7; v_gene: TRBV7-9; len: 17; d_gene: TRBD1; abundance: NA; CDR3nt: TGTGCCAGCAGCCAGGACGATTGGGGGACAGGATCGTACGAGCAGTACTTC; CDR3aa: CASSQDDWGTGSYEQYF
j_gene: TRBJ2-3; v_gene: TRBV10-1; len: 15; d_gene: TRBD2; abundance: NA; CDR3nt: TGCGCCAGCAGTGAGCCAAATAGCGGGAGGGATACGCAGTATTTT; CDR3aa: CASSEPNSGRDTQYF
j_gene: TRBJ2-1; v_gene: TRBV20-1; len: 12; d_gene: TRBD1; abundance: NA; CDR3nt: TGCAGTGCTGGCCGGACAGGGAATGAGCAGTTCTTC; CDR3aa: CSAGRTGNEQFF
j_gene: TRBJ2-7; v_gene: TRBV18; len: 12; d_gene: NA; abundance: NA; CDR3nt: TGTGCCAGCTCAAGCCGAGCCTACGAGCAGTACTTC; CDR3aa: CASSSRAYEQYF
j_gene: TRBJ2-4; v_gene: TRBV20-1; len: 13; d_gene: TRBD2; abundance: NA; CDR3nt: TGCAGTGCTAGTGCGGGAGGCCGGGGGGAGCAGTACTTC; CDR3aa: CSASAGGRGEQYF
j_gene: TRBJ2-7; v_gene: TRBV29-1; len: 13; d_gene: NA; abundance: NA; CDR3nt: TGCAGCGTTACGGGGGCCTTCCTTGGCGAGCAGTACTTC; CDR3aa: CSVTGAFLGEQYF
j_gene: TRBJ2-7; v_gene: TRBV5-1; len: 18; d_gene: NA; abundance: NA; CDR3nt: TGCGCCAGCAGCCTGGGATTAGCGACACCAAATCTAGCCTACGAGCAGTACTTC; CDR3aa: CASSLGLATPNLAYEQYF
j_gene: TRBJ2-7; v_gene: TRBV7-9; len: 17; d_gene: TRBD1; abundance: NA; CDR3nt: TGTGCCAGCAACTTAGCCCCAGGGACAGGTAACTCCTACGAGCAGTACTTC; CDR3aa: CASNLAPGTGNSYEQYF
j_gene: TRBJ2-1; v_gene: TRBV6-1; len: 14; d_gene: NA; abundance: few; CDR3nt: TGTGCCAGCGCCAGGGGAGTATTCGCCAATGAGCAGTTCTTC; CDR3aa: CASARGVFANEQFF
j_gene: TRBJ2-7; v_gene: TRBV5-1; len: 13; d_gene: TRBD1; abundance: NA; CDR3nt: TGCGCCAGCAGCTGGAGACAGGGTGACGAGCAGTACTTC; CDR3aa: CASSWRQGDEQYF
j_gene: TRBJ2-7; v_gene: TRBV10-2; len: 15; d_gene: TRBD1; abundance: NA; CDR3nt: TGCGCCAGCAGTGATCCGGGACAGGTTCCCTATGGGCAGTACTTC; CDR3aa: CASSDPGQVPYGQYF
j_gene: TRBJ1-2; v_gene: TRBV7-8; len: 17; d_gene: TRBD1; abundance: NA; CDR3nt: TGTGCCAGCAGCTTATCTCCTGGACAGGGGATTCTTAACGGCTACACCTTC; CDR3aa: CASSLSPGQGILNGYTF
j_gene: TRBJ2-7; v_gene: TRBV12-3/TRBV12-4; len: 14; d_gene: NA; abundance: NA; CDR3nt: TGTGCCAGCAGTTTGAAGGACAGAAGCCACGAGCAGTACTTC; CDR3aa: CASSLKDRSHEQYF
j_gene: TRBJ2-7; v_gene: TRBV12-3/TRBV12-4; len: 15; d_gene: TRBD2; abundance: NA; CDR3nt: TGTGCCAGCAAACCGGAGACTAGCGGTTCCTACGAGCAGTACTTC; CDR3aa: CASKPETSGSYEQYF
j_gene: TRBJ1-2; v_gene: TRBV7-9; len: 12; d_gene: NA; abundance: NA; CDR3nt: TGTGCCAGCCTAGGACAGTCCTATGGCTACACCTTC; CDR3aa: CASLGQSYGYTF
j_gene: TRBJ2-1; v_gene: TRBV6-5; len: 16; d_gene: TRBD2; abundance: NA; CDR3nt: TGTGCCAGCAGTTACTGGACGGGAGGGCTTAACAATGAGCAGTTCTTC; CDR3aa: CASSYWTGGLNNEQFF
j_gene: TRBJ2-7; v_gene: TRBV21-1; len: 15; d_gene: NA; abundance: NA; CDR3nt: TGTGCCAGCAGCGAAGACTCGTCTAGCGGATACGAGCAGTACTTC; CDR3aa: CASSEDSSSGYEQYF
j_gene: TRBJ1-5; v_gene: TRBV24-1; len: 16; d_gene: TRBD1; abundance: once; CDR3nt: TGTGCCACCAGTGATTTAGGGGGTCGACAGGGCGAGCCCCAGCATTTT; CDR3aa: CATSDLGGRQGEPQHF
j_gene: TRBJ2-7; v_gene: TRBV15; len: 17; d_gene: NA; abundance: NA; CDR3nt: TGTGCCACCAGCAGAGATTGGGGACTGGGCTCCTACAATGAGCAGTACTTC; CDR3aa: CATSRDWGLGSYNEQYF
j_gene: TRBJ1-5; v_gene: TRBV7-6; len: 16; d_gene: NA; abundance: NA; CDR3nt: TGTGCCAGCAGCTTATGGGGCAGGGATCTTAATCAGCCCCAGCATTTT; CDR3aa: CASSLWGRDLNQPQHF
j_gene: TRBJ2-1; v_gene: TRBV14; len: 18; d_gene: NA; abundance: NA; CDR3nt: TGTGCCAGCAGCCTATTGGCTAGCACATTTTACTCCTACAATGAGCAGTTCTTC; CDR3aa: CASSLLASTFYSYNEQFF
j_gene: TRBJ1-1; v_gene: TRBV5-1; len: 16; d_gene: NA; abundance: NA; CDR3nt: TGCGCCAGCAGCTTGGATAGGCCGGGGGTGAACACTGAAGCTTTCTTT; CDR3aa: CASSLDRPGVNTEAFF